The TCR beta chain under discussion was sequenced for a study of T cell repertoires in cytomegalovirus infection. For the study at large: Selection of CMV epitopes for the study included recently identified HLA-C-restricted and well-studied HLA-B-restricted ones. Indicated by public TCR beta signatures were CMV infection and matching HLA type. Findings of the study overall: Summed frequency of shared TCR beta families picked out CMV carriers who also had the relevant HLA.

The CDR3 contains 12 residues. V shed 3 bases and J shed 8 bases, with 10 bases lying between them. Germline V lookup: CDR1 MGHDK, CDR2 SYGVNS. Each CDR3 protein is one row after TCRdb ran MiXCR on the reads. The sample holds 360,000 or so distinct CDR3 sequences, about 35% seen once. This clonotype showed up just a few times. Antigen: not known. The source of this sequence is a human donor in good health (CMV status not recorded). Some clones in this sample may be carry-over from other donors' samples. The rearrangement joins TRBV25-1 to TRBJ1-2; D gene ambiguous. This material consisted of cultured PBMCs, taken from culture after CMV antigen stimulation. The CDR3 reads CASSDGLLGYTF. DNA for the CDR3: TGTGCCAGCAGTGACGGGCTCCTAGGCTACACCTTC.